This T cell receptor beta chain emerged from a study of blood T cells in healthy people across ages. Only a few counts were recorded for this clonotype. A J-beta primer mix and a sample-barcoded 5' primer were used in a second PCR of about 7 to 12 cycles. Tagging of each cDNA molecule was performed by a template-switch adaptor with 12 random nucleotides. TCRdb recomputed calls from the 5' RACE reads with MiXCR, one row per CDR3 protein. The sample lists 790,000 or so distinct CDR3 sequences; 56% were seen once. Healthy Caucasians from Russia aged about 6 to 90 served as donors. Total RNA was extracted at no less than 6 micrograms per sample. Sequenced input: blood. The TCR sequence derives from a man aged 35-49 years in good health.

CDR3 in DNA: TGCAGTGCTAGATCGACTAGCGGGGGGGGCTACGAGCAGTACTTC. Its protein is CSARSTSGGGYEQYF. The chain recombines TRBV20-1 with TRBJ2-7, with TRBD2 identical over 14 bases. Germline V gene data show CDR1 as DFQATT and CDR2 as SNEGSKA (reference sequence). The V and J ends lost 2 bases and 3 bases, in that order; junction bases with no gene match: 3. CDR3 size: 15 residues.